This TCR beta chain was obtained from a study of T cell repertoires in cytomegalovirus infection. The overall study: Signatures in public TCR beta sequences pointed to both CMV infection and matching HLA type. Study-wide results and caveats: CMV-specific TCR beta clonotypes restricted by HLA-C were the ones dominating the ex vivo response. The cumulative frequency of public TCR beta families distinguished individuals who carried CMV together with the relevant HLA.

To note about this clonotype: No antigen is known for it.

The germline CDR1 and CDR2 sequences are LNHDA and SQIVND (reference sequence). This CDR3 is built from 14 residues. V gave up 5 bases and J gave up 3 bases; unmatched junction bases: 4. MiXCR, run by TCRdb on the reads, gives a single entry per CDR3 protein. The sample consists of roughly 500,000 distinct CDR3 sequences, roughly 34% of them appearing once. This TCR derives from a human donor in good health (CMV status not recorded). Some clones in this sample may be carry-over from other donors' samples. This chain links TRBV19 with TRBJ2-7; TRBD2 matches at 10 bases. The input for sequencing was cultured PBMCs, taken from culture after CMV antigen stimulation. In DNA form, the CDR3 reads TGTGCCAGTAGTGTCGGACTAGCGGTCTACGAGCAGTACTTC. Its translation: CASSVGLAVYEQYF. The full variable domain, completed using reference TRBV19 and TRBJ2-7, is DGGITQSPKYLFRKEGQNVTLSCEQNLNHDAMYWYRQDPGQGLRLIYYSQIVNDFQKGDIAEGYSVSREKKESFPLTVTSAQKNPTAFYLCASSVGLAVYEQYFGPGTRLTVT.